A single TCR beta chain is shown here with its context. Other DNA sequences in this specimen translate into the identical CDR3. These data belong to a study of PD-1 blockade in mismatch repair-deficient tumors. The protocol was immunoSEQ multiplex PCR, while the TCRdb copy is restricted to in-frame clones and leaves out a portion. The data contain around 38,000 clones, roughly 80% of them singletons. Germline CDR1 MNHEY, CDR2 SVGAGI. This CDR3 is 14 amino acids long. The V segment lost 6 bases and the J segment 3 bases; nucleotides outside the gene matches: 3. Sequencing was performed on peripheral blood, taken 4 weeks after starting pembrolizumab. This clonotype was sampled from an adult with mismatch repair-deficient cancer. The genes are TRBV6-5 and TRBJ2-3, with 10 bases that match TRBD1. The CDR3 DNA follows: TGTGCCAGCAGAAGGACAGGGGGAACAGATACGCAGTATTTT. This gives the protein CASRRTGGTDTQYF.